The 9 T cell receptor beta chains presented below share a single source sample, sequenced in a study of blood T cells in healthy people across ages. A second PCR, run for roughly 6 to 11 cycles, used a sample-barcoded 5' primer plus a J-beta primer mix. TCRdb reanalysed the 5' RACE reads using MiXCR and keeps one entry per CDR3 protein. Of some 880,000 distinct CDR3 sequences listed, 35% to 40% are singletons. The sample consisted of blood. These TCRs come from a man aged 18 to 30 in good health.

This clonotype was counted many times. V gene TRBV7-2 combines with J gene TRBJ2-3; 10 bases are shared with TRBD2. Germline V gives CDR1 SGHTA, CDR2 FQGNSA. This CDR3 has 17 amino acids. The ends lost 2 bases at V and 2 bases at J; junction bases unmatched: 7. CDR3: CASSLHRTSGPTDTQYF. The CDR3 DNA sequence: TGTGCCAGCAGCTTACACCGGACTAGCGGACCCACAGATACGCAGTATTTT. Based on the CDR3 plus reference TRBV7-2 and TRBJ2-3, the full variable domain is GAGVSQSPSNKVTEKGKDVELRCDPISGHTALYWYRQSLGQGLEFLIYFQGNSAPDKSGLPSDRFSAERTGGSVSTLTIQRTQQEDSAVYLCASSLHRTSGPTDTQYFGPGTRLTVL.

J is TRBJ2-7 and V is TRBV10-3; 7 nucleotides agree with TRBD2. The better agreement between TRBJ2-5 and the DNA end casts doubt on the J call. The CDR3 is 16 amino acids. Germline V gives CDR1 ENHRY, CDR2 SYGVKD. The CDR3 spells CAISESIGRGSKTQYF. The CDR3 bases are TGTGCCATCAGTGAGTCTATAGGGAGGGGTTCCAAGACCCAGTACTTC.

V usage is TRBV5-5 and J usage is TRBJ2-3; 9 bases line up with TRBD1. Germline V gene data show CDR1 as SGHKS and CDR2 as YYEKEE (reference sequence). CDR3 length: 16 residues. Unmatched junction bases numbered 11, after V lost 3 bases and J lost 6 bases. Here the CDR3 reads CASSWPPTGGKDTQYF. For the CDR3, the DNA is TGTGCCAGCAGCTGGCCCCCGACAGGGGGTAAGGATACGCAGTATTTT.

This rearrangement joins TRBV20-1 to TRBJ2-7; 12 positions agree with TRBD2. The ends lost 1 base at V and 7 bases at J; junction bases unmatched: 11. The germline CDR1 and CDR2 sequences are DFQATT and SNEGSKA (reference sequence). The CDR3 has 16 amino acids. CDR3 protein: CSARGTSGVLYDEQYF. CDR3 bases: TGCAGTGCTAGAGGGACTAGCGGGGTGTTATACGATGAGCAGTACTTC.

V gene TRBV27 combines with J gene TRBJ2-5, with 9 positions matching TRBD2. Germline CDR1 and CDR2: MNHEY and SMNVEV (reference sequence). Trimming at V came to 6 bases and at J to 11 bases, leaving 13 bases not matched to a gene. The CDR3 has 14 residues. The CDR3 DNA follows: TGTGCCAGCAGCGTAGCGGGGGCCTACAATGAGCAGTACTTC. Translation gives CASSVAGAYNEQYF.

In nucleotides, the CDR3 is TGTGCCAGCAGCCCCCAGGGACAGGGGTACGAGCAGTACTTC. Translating it yields CASSPQGQGYEQYF. The chain couples TRBV7-2 to TRBJ2-7; 10 nucleotides align to TRBD1. The J segment lost 4 bases and the V segment lost 5 bases, leaving 5 bases of the junction unmatched. Germline CDR1 reads SGHTA; CDR2 reads FQGNSA. The CDR3 has 14 amino acids.

This chain uses TRBV3-1 with TRBJ2-1; weak D call: TRBD1 (6 bases). This CDR3 region has 17 residues. The V gene lost 2 bases and the J gene lost 4 bases, with 18 bases spanning the gap. Germline lookup yields CDR1 LGHDT and CDR2 YNNKEL (reference sequence). The CDR3 DNA reads TGTGCCAGCAGCCAAACCGGGAATAGGGGGTGTTACAATGAGCAGTTCTTC. Residues: CASSQTGNRGCYNEQFF.

Details on this clonotype: One end of the junction fails to match germline, which may point to a read error. The chain has TRBV28 and TRBJ2-5, with a tentative D call TRBD2 (6 bases). This CDR3 region has 13 residues. CDR1 and CDR2 from the germline V gene are MDHEN and SYDVKM. The CDR3 sequence: CSSSGSGEETQYF. CDR3 bases: TGTTCCAGCAGTGGTAGCGGAGAAGAGACCCAGTACTTC.

This clonotype is a singleton in its sample. This is likely a read error, given that the CDR3 carries no conserved phenylalanine or tryptophan at its end. J is TRBJ2-1 and V is TRBV7-3, with 9 bases aligning to TRBD2. The V gene end was trimmed by 4 bases and the J gene end by 5 bases; junction bases not matched to a gene: 6. The length of the CDR3 is 15 residues. Germline lookup yields CDR1 SGHTA and CDR2 FQGTGA. The CDR3 loop is CASSYSGGGNNEQFL. The CDR3 DNA reads TGTGCCAGCAGCTATAGCGGGGGTGGGAACAATGAGCAGTTCCTC.